The rows below give T cell receptor beta chains drawn from one sample of a study of T-cell reconstitution after alpha-beta-depleted transplantation in children. A single record per CDR3 protein comes from TCRdb applying MiXCR to the PCR reads. Found here are 300,000 to 400,000 distinct CDR3 sequences, roughly 25% of them singletons; the top ten hold approximately 10%. Sample: PBMCs, mostly from graft donor cells, taken 180 days after TCRalphabeta/CD19-depleted stem cell transplant. These receptors were taken from a male patient younger than 18 who had a stem cell transplant for acute lymphoblastic leukemia, so the T cells may come from the graft donor. Each CDR3 is given with its conserved first and last residue. A D gene is named only where the DNA matches it firmly. The size entry is marked missing in some rows and otherwise reads once, few, many or a size class.

clone size	D gene	J gene	V gene	CDR3 DNA	CDR3 protein
few	-	TRBJ2-5	TRBV4-2	TGTGCCAGCAGCCAAGAAGGACCACGGGGAGAAGAGACCCAGTACTTC	CASSQEGPRGEETQYF
-	-	TRBJ2-3	TRBV29-1	TGCAGCGTTGGACAGAACACAGATACGCAGTATTTT	CSVGQNTDTQYF
few	TRBD1	TRBJ2-1	TRBV5-1	TGCGCCAGCAGCTTGGGGGACAGGGGGCGATTCGATGAGCAGTTCTTC	CASSLGDRGRFDEQFF
few	TRBD1	TRBJ1-1	TRBV5-1	TGCGCCAGCAGCTTGGCGGACAGGACTGAAGCTTTCTTT	CASSLADRTEAFF
-	TRBD2	TRBJ2-2	TRBV2	TGTGCCAGCAGTCGAAATAGCGGGAGGGTCAACACCGGGGAGCTGTTTTTT	CASSRNSGRVNTGELFF
-	-	TRBJ2-3	TRBV7-8	TGTGCCAGCAGCTTCCTAAGAAGCACAGATACGCAGTATTTT	CASSFLRSTDTQYF
-	TRBD1	TRBJ1-2	TRBV6-5	TGTGCCAGCAGTTCCGACAGGGCAATCCCATATGGCTACACCTTC	CASSSDRAIPYGYTF
-	TRBD2	TRBJ2-5	TRBV27	TGTGCCAGCAGTCCCTCTAGCGGGAGGGATCAAGAGACCCAGTACTTC	CASSPSSGRDQETQYF
many	-	TRBJ1-2	TRBV9	TGTGCCAGCAGCGTAGGAGTTCTAGGGTATGGCTACACCTTC	CASSVGVLGYGYTF
few	TRBD2	TRBJ2-3	TRBV29-1	TGCAGCGTCTCTCTCGGGACTAGCGGGATTGCAGATACGCAGTATTTT	CSVSLGTSGIADTQYF
few	-	TRBJ2-7	TRBV29-1	TGCAGCGTTGGGGGTCTCGAGCAGTACTTC	CSVGGLEQYF
few	-	TRBJ2-1	TRBV12-3/TRBV12-4	TGTGCCAGCAGTTTAAGGGTTAATGCGAGAAGCAATGAGCAGTTCTTC	CASSLRVNARSNEQFF
-	TRBD2	TRBJ2-3	TRBV27	TGTGCCAGCAGCGTCATCCCGGGGAGGGGCACAGATACGCAGTATTTT	CASSVIPGRGTDTQYF